This T cell receptor (beta chain) was recorded in a study of blood T cell repertoires in COVID-19. Study details: The samples span acute and convalescent COVID-19 from the United States, Italy and Spain.

This clone came up a few times. The CDR3 runs 15 residues. V was shortened by 5 bases and J by 4 bases, with 20 bases between the two germline ends. Germline lookup yields CDR1 GTSNPN and CDR2 SVGIG (reference sequence). Generated by immunoSEQ multiplex PCR, the TCRdb table keeps only in-frame clones and is missing some. The sample carries a few hundred thousand clones, over 75% recorded once. The chain combines TRBV30 with TRBJ2-5; D is possibly TRBD2 (5 bases). This receptor was taken from a human donor with COVID-19, enrolled during active disease. The donor label of this sample is uncertain. The sequencing input was peripheral blood. The CDR3 here is CAWVTRLAGGETQYF. The CDR3, as DNA: TGTGCCTGGGTTACACGGCTAGCAGGTGGAGAGACCCAGTACTTC. Variable domain in full (rest from reference TRBV30 and TRBJ2-5): SQTIHQWPATLVQPVGSPLSLECTVEGTSNPNLYWYRQAAGRGLQLLFYSVGIGQISSEVPQNLSASRPQDRQFILSSKKLLLSDSGFYLCAWVTRLAGGETQYFGPGTRLLVL.